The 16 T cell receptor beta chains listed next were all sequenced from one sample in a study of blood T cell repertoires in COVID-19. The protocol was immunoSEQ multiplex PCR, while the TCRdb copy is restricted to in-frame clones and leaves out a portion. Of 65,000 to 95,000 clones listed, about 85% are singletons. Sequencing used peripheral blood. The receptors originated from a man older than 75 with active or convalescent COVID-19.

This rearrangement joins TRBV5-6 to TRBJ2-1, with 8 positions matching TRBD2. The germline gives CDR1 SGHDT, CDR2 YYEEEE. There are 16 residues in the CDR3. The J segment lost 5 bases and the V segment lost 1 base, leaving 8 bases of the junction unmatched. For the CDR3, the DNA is TGTGCCAGCAGCTTGCAGAGGCGGGGGGCGAACAATGAGCAGTTCTTC. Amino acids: CASSLQRRGANNEQFF.

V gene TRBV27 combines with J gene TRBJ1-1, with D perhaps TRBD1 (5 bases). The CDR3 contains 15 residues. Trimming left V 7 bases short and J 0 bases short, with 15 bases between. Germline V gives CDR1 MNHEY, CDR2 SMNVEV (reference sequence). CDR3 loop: CASTRTGGVNTEAFF. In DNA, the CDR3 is TGTGCCAGCACTAGAACGGGAGGGGTGAACACTGAAGCTTTCTTT.

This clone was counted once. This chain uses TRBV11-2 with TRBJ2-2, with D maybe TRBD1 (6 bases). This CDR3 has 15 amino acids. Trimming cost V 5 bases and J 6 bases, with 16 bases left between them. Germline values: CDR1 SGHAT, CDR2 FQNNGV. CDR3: CASSLDRFGAGELFF. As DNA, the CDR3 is TGTGCCAGCAGCCTTGACAGGTTCGGGGCCGGGGAGCTGTTTTTT.

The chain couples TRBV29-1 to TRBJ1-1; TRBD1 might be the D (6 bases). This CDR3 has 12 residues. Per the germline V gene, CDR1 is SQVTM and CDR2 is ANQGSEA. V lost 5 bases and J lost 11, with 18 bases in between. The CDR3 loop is CSVSQGFRVAFF. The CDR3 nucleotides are TGCAGCGTTTCACAGGGCTTCAGAGTGGCTTTCTTT.

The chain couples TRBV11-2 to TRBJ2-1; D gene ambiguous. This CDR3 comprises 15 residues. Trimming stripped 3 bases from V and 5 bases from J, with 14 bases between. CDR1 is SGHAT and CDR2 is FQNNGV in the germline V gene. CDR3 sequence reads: CASSFSLVTNNEQFF. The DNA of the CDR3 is TGTGCCAGCAGCTTTTCCCTAGTCACTAACAATGAGCAGTTCTTC.

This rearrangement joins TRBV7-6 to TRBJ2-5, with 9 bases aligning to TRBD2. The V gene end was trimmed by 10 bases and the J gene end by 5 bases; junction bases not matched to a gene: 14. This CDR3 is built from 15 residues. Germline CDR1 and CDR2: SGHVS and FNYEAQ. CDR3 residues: CATGNRRGGRETQYF. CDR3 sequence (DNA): TGTGCCACTGGAAACCGGCGGGGGGGAAGGGAGACCCAGTACTTC.

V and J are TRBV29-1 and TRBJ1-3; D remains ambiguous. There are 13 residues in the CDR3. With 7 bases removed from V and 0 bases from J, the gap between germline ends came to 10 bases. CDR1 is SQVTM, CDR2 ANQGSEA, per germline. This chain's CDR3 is CSAKQSSGNTIYF. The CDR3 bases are TGCAGCGCAAAACAGAGCTCTGGAAACACCATATATTTT.

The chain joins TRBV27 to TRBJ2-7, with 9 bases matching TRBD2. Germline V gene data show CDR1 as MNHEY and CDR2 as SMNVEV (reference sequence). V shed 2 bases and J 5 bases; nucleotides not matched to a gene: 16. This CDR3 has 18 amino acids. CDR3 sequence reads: CASSLRTTLAGAFHEQYV. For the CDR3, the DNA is TGTGCCAGCAGTTTAAGAACAACCTTAGCGGGAGCGTTTCACGAGCAGTACGTC.

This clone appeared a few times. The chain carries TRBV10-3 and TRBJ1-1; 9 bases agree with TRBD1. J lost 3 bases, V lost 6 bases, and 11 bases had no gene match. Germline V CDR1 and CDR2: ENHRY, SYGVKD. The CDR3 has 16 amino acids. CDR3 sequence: CAIRPTGGGVDTEAFF. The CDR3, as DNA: TGTGCCATCAGGCCCACAGGGGGCGGAGTTGACACTGAAGCTTTCTTT.

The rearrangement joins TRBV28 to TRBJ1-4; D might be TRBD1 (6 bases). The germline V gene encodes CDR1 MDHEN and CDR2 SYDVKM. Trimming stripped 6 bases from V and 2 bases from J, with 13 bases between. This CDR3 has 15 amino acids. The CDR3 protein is CASRPLQGTNEKLFF. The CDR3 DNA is TGTGCCAGCAGACCCCTCCAGGGGACTAATGAAAAACTGTTTTTT.

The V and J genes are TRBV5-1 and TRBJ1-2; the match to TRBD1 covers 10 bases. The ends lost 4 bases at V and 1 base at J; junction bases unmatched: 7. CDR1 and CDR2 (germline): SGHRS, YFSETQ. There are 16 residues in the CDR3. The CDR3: CASSRGTGARNYGYTF. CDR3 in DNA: TGCGCCAGCAGCCGCGGGACAGGGGCCCGTAACTATGGCTACACCTTC. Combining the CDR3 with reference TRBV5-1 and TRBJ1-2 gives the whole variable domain KAGVTQTPRYLIKTRGQQVTLSCSPISGHRSVSWYQQTPGQGLQFLFEYFSETQRNKGNFPGRFSGRQFSNSRSEMNVSTLELGDSALYLCASSRGTGARNYGYTFGSGTRLTVV.

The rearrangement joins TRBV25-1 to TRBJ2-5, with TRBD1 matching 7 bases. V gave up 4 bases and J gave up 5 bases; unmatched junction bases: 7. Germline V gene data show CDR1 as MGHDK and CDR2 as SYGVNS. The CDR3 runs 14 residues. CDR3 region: CASSVPGQWETQYF. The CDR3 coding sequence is TGTGCCAGCAGTGTTCCGGGACAGTGGGAGACCCAGTACTTC.

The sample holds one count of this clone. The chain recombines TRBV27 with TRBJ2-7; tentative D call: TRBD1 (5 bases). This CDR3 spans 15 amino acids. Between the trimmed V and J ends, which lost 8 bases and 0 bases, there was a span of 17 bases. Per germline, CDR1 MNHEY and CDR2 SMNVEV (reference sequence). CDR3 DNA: TGTGCCAGCCTAATGACTTACAGGAGCTCCTACGAGCAGTACGTC. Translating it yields CASLMTYRSSYEQYV.

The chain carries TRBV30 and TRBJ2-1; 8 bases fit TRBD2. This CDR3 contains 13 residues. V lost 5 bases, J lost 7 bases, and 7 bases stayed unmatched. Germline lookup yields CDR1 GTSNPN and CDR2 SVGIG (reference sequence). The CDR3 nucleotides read TGTGCCTGGCGAACAGGCGGGGGGAATGAGCAGTTCTTC. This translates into CAWRTGGGNEQFF. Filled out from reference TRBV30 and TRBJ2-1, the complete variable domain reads SQTIHQWPATLVQPVGSPLSLECTVEGTSNPNLYWYRQAAGRGLQLLFYSVGIGQISSEVPQNLSASRPQDRQFILSSKKLLLSDSGFYLCAWRTGGGNEQFFGPGTRLTVL.

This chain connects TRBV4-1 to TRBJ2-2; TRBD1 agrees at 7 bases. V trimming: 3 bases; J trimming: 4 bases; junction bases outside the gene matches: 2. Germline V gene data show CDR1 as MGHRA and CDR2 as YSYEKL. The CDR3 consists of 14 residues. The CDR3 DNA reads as TGCGCCAGCAGCCATAACAGGGGCACCGGGGAGCTGTTTTTT. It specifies CASSHNRGTGELFF.

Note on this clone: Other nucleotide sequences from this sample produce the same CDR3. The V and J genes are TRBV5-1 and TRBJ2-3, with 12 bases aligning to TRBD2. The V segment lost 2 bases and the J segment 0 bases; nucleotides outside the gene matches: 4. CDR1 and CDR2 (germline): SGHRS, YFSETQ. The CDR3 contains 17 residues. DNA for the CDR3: TGCGCCAGCAGCTTATTAGGGACTAGCGGGAGCACAGATACGCAGTATTTT. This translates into CASSLLGTSGSTDTQYF.